The 18 T cell receptor beta chains in this list originate from one sample, sequenced in a study of cytomegalovirus exposure and HLA in healthy donors. Use of 60 Vbeta and 13 Jbeta primers characterized the PCR. Using immunoSEQ multiplex PCR, the repertoire was profiled, and TCRdb retains in-frame clones only, with some absent. The sample holds 35,000 to 45,000 clones, around two thirds seen once. The specimen sequenced was PBMCs. Every receptor here comes from a woman younger than 45 in good health and CMV-seronegative.

The DNA of the CDR3 is TGTGCCTGGAGCTTCCAGTCGGATACGCAGTATTTT. Translation: CAWSFQSDTQYF. The rearrangement joins TRBV30 to TRBJ2-3; the D is unclear. CDR3 length: 12 amino acids. CDR1 and CDR2 (germline): GTSNPN, SVGIG (reference sequence). Trimming left V 3 bases short and J 6 bases short, with 10 bases between.

The chain carries TRBV5-1 and TRBJ1-1; D gene uncertain. Trimming left V 10 bases short and J 1 base short, with 8 bases between. CDR1 SGHRS and CDR2 YFSETQ come from the germline V gene. This CDR3 has 11 residues. DNA for the CDR3: TGCGCCTCGGGTACGAACACTGAAGCTTTCTTT. This codes for CASGTNTEAFF. Full variable domain (missing parts from reference TRBV5-1 and TRBJ1-1): KAGVTQTPRYLIKTRGQQVTLSCSPISGHRSVSWYQQTPGQGLQFLFEYFSETQRNKGNFPGRFSGRQFSNSRSEMNVSTLELGDSALYLCASGTNTEAFFGQGTRLTVV.

The rearrangement links TRBV6-4 to TRBJ1-1; unclear D gene. The V gene's germline CDR1 is MRHNA and CDR2 SNTAGT. V dropped 0 bases and J dropped 1 base, with 3 bases sitting between them. CDR3 size: 13 residues. The CDR3 sequence: CASSDSSNTEAFF. CDR3 nucleotides: TGTGCCAGCAGTGACTCCTCGAACACTGAAGCTTTCTTT.

The chain couples TRBV5-1 to TRBJ2-5, with D hard to call. The CDR3 runs to 13 residues. Germline V gives CDR1 SGHRS, CDR2 YFSETQ. With 0 bases removed from V and 4 bases from J, the gap between germline ends came to 7 bases. This CDR3 is CASSLGVAETQYF. DNA of the CDR3: TGCGCCAGCAGCTTGGGGGTAGCAGAGACCCAGTACTTC.

The chain couples TRBV4-1 to TRBJ2-5; 8 positions agree with TRBD2. The V and J ends lost 1 base and 6 bases, in that order; junction bases with no gene match: 7. CDR1 and CDR2 from the germline V gene are MGHRA and YSYEKL. The CDR3 is 15 amino acids. CDR3 DNA sequence: TGCGCCAGCAGCCAAGGGGACGGGAGGGCTAAGACCCAGTACTTC. This encodes CASSQGDGRAKTQYF.

There are a few counts of this clone. The chain employs TRBV6-5 and TRBJ1-4, with D uncertain. The CDR3 spans 14 residues. Germline CDR1 MNHEY, CDR2 SVGAGI. The V end lost 6 bases, the J end lost 0 bases, and 8 bases lay between the germline ends. For the CDR3, the DNA is TGTGCCAGCAGCTCGGTTGCAACTAATGAAAAACTGTTTTTT. Amino acid sequence: CASSSVATNEKLFF.

This clone has just one count. The chain recombines TRBV7-8 with TRBJ1-6; TRBD1 agrees at 9 bases. The CDR3 contains 16 residues. After removal of 4 bases from V and 5 bases from J, the junction contained 6 bases not matched to a gene. Looked up from germline, CDR1 is SGHVS and CDR2 is FQNEAQ. The CDR3 DNA is TGTGCCAGCAGCTCATCCGGGACAGGGAATAATTCACCCCTCCACTTT. Its protein is CASSSSGTGNNSPLHF.

The DNA of the CDR3 is TGTGCCAGCAGCCAAGCCGGGACTCCACATCCTTACGAGCAGTACTTC. This encodes CASSQAGTPHPYEQYF. The V call is TRBV4-2, the J call TRBJ2-7; D possibly corresponds to TRBD2 (6 bases). Trimming removed 1 base from V and 4 bases from J, with 17 bases in between. Per germline, CDR1 LGHNA and CDR2 YNFKEQ. The CDR3 totals 16 residues.

This clone was seen only a few times. The chain uses TRBV2 and TRBJ1-1; the D gene is possibly TRBD1 (6 bases). Germline CDR1 SNHLY, CDR2 FYNNEI. The germline V and J ends were trimmed by 6 bases and 1 base, with 12 bases remaining between them. This CDR3 comprises 14 residues. CDR3 loop: CASSATGQNTEAFF. The CDR3 DNA reads as TGTGCCAGCAGCGCAACAGGGCAGAACACTGAAGCTTTCTTT.

This clone has only a few counts. The CDR3 spells CASSEASDMGGQYF. The CDR3 DNA sequence: TGTGCCAGCAGTGAAGCTTCTGACATGGGTGGGCAGTACTTC. The chain links TRBV6-1 to TRBJ2-7; D call uncertain. CDR3 size: 14 residues. Germline V gene sequence: CDR1 MNHNS, CDR2 SASEGT. Deletions cut 0 bases from V and 9 bases from J, with 15 bases between.

The gene calls are TRBV4-1 and TRBJ2-1; 7 bases are a match to TRBD2. CDR1 is MGHRA, CDR2 YSYEKL, per germline. CDR3 length: 17 residues. The V and J ends lost 1 base and 4 bases, in that order; junction bases with no gene match: 10. The CDR3, as DNA: TGCGCCAGCAGCCAAGGGGAGCGAGCGGGGCATTACAATGAGCAGTTCTTC. Protein: CASSQGERAGHYNEQFF.

V gene TRBV28 combines with J gene TRBJ2-3; 9 bases map to TRBD2. The V gene end was trimmed by 4 bases and the J gene end by 4 bases; junction bases not matched to a gene: 3. The CDR3 covers 14 residues. Looked up from germline, CDR1 is MDHEN and CDR2 is SYDVKM. The CDR3 is CASSSGTSPDTQYF. The DNA of the CDR3 is TGTGCCAGCAGTTCCGGGACTAGCCCAGATACGCAGTATTTT.

The chain couples TRBV5-6 to TRBJ1-6; D unresolved. CDR3 length: 13 amino acids. The V end lost 4 bases, the J end lost 7 bases, and 9 bases lay between the germline ends. CDR1 and CDR2 (germline): SGHDT, YYEEEE. The CDR3 DNA follows: TGTGCCAGCAGCCTCCAGCGGAATTCACCCCTCCACTTT. Amino acid sequence: CASSLQRNSPLHF.

This chain connects TRBV5-5 to TRBJ2-5; D not resolved. Trimming removed 1 base at V and 5 bases at J, with 6 bases between. Germline CDR1 is SGHKS and CDR2 is YYEKEE (reference sequence). This CDR3 contains 12 residues. CDR3 protein: CASSLSTETQYF. The CDR3 coding sequence is TGTGCCAGCAGCTTGTCTACCGAGACCCAGTACTTC.

This sequence joins TRBV28 and TRBJ1-5, with D possibly being TRBD1 (6 bases). The germline V gene has CDR1 MDHEN and CDR2 SYDVKM. V shed 5 bases and J shed 2 bases, with 19 bases lying between them. This CDR3 is 17 amino acids long. The CDR3 sequence: CASSMGGGPIGNQPQHF. In DNA, the CDR3 is TGTGCCAGCAGTATGGGGGGGGGCCCCATTGGCAATCAGCCCCAGCATTTT.

This chain links TRBV10-3 with TRBJ2-3, with 8 positions matching TRBD1. Germline loops: CDR1 ENHRY, CDR2 SYGVKD. V lost 3 bases to trimming and J lost 3 bases; unmatched junction nucleotides: 5. The CDR3 contains 15 residues. CDR3 residues: CAISDPDRVTDTQYF. The CDR3 region has the DNA TGTGCCATCAGTGACCCGGACAGGGTGACAGATACGCAGTATTTT.

The V gene is TRBV6-5, the J gene TRBJ2-7, with 9 bases aligning to TRBD2. From germline, CDR1 is MNHEY and CDR2 SVGAGI. The V segment lost 0 bases and the J segment 7 bases; nucleotides outside the gene matches: 7. The CDR3 is 15 residues long. CDR3 nucleotides: TGTGCCAGCAGTTACTCGACGGGACTAGCCCAGGAGCAGTACTTC. Its translation: CASSYSTGLAQEQYF.

The chain employs TRBV7-2 and TRBJ2-1; 11 bases align to TRBD2. The CDR3 has 15 residues. J gave up 6 bases and V 5 bases, and 6 bases lay outside the gene matches. Germline V lookup: CDR1 SGHTA, CDR2 FQGNSA. CDR3 loop: CASSDSGGAINEQFF. Written as DNA, the CDR3 is TGTGCCAGCAGCGATAGCGGGGGGGCCATCAATGAGCAGTTCTTC.